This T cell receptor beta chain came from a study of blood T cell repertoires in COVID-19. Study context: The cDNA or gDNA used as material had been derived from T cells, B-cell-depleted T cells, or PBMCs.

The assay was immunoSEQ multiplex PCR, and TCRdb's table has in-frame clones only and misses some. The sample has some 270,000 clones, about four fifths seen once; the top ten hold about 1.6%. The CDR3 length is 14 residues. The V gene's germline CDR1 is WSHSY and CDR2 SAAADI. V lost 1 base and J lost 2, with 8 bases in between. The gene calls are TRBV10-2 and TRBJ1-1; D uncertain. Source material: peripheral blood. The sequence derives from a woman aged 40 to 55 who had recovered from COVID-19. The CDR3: CASSEWPTNTEAFF. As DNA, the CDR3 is TGCGCCAGCAGTGAGTGGCCCACAAACACTGAAGCTTTCTTT.